This is a list of T cell receptor beta chains from one sample in a study of cytomegalovirus exposure and HLA in healthy donors. Sequencing was performed with immunoSEQ multiplex PCR; in TCRdb, only in-frame clones are kept and a portion is missing. The sample has about 130,000 clones, 75% seen once. Material for sequencing was PBMCs. Receptor source: a man in his thirties or forties in good health and CMV-seronegative. The CDR3 runs from the conserved cysteine through the conserved F or W. The D gene is left open where the match is weak. Only some rows state a clone size, as once, few, many or a class for expanded clones.

>TRBJ1-1|15|NA|NA|TRBV7-3
CASSLNRRENTEAFF
TGTGCCAGCAGCTTAAATAGGAGAGAGAACACTGAAGCTTTCTTT
>TRBJ1-2|14|few|NA|TRBV28
CASSLHGGGLGYTF
TGTGCCAGCAGTCTTCACGGGGGTGGGCTTGGCTACACCTTC
>TRBJ2-7|12|NA|TRBD1|TRBV29-1
CSVAGTGDLLYF
TGCAGCGTTGCCGGGACAGGTGACCTCCTGTACTTC
>TRBJ2-5|15|once|TRBD1|TRBV5-4
CASSSGTGGQETQYF
TGTGCCAGCAGTTCCGGGACAGGGGGACAAGAGACCCAGTACTTC
>TRBJ1-5|13|NA|NA|TRBV5-1
CASSLDSYQPQHF
TGCGCCAGCAGCTTGGACAGTTATCAGCCCCAGCATTTT
>TRBJ1-1|14|NA|NA|TRBV7-8
CASSLVVGNTEAFF
TGTGCCAGCAGCTTAGTTGTCGGGAATACTGAAGCTTTCTTT
>TRBJ1-2|13|NA|NA|TRBV7-8
CASSTWAGEGYTF
TGTGCCAGCAGCACCTGGGCGGGAGAGGGCTACACCTTC
>TRBJ2-5|15|NA|NA|TRBV14
CASSPESRLGETQYF
TGTGCCAGCAGCCCCGAATCCCGTCTCGGAGAGACCCAGTACTTC
>TRBJ2-1|15|NA|NA|TRBV5-1
CASSGRGAAYNEQFF
TGCGCCAGCAGTGGAAGGGGTGCCGCCTACAATGAGCAGTTCTTC
>TRBJ1-2|11|NA|NA|TRBV29-1
CSVREPYGYTF
TGCAGCGTTCGGGAACCATATGGCTACACCTTC
>TRBJ2-1|13|NA|TRBD2|TRBV15
CATLALGYNEQFF
TGTGCCACACTAGCGCTGGGGTACAATGAGCAGTTCTTC
>TRBJ2-7|15|NA|NA|TRBV4-1
CASSSPQDGSYEQYF
TGCGCCAGCAGCTCGCCACAGGACGGTTCCTACGAGCAGTACTTC
>TRBJ2-5|13|NA|NA|TRBV2
CATGQSNLETQYF
TGTGCCACCGGACAGAGCAATTTAGAAACCCAGTACTTC
>TRBJ2-1|15|NA|TRBD2|TRBV2
CASTQSSGRALEQFF
TGTGCCAGCACCCAATCCAGCGGGAGGGCCCTTGAGCAGTTCTTC
>TRBJ2-5|15|NA|TRBD2|TRBV6-4
CASSGTSGSQETQYF
TGTGCCAGCAGCGGGACTAGCGGGAGCCAAGAGACCCAGTACTTC
>TRBJ2-2|14|NA|TRBD1|TRBV6-6
CASSKPGQPSGLFF
TGTGCCAGCAGTAAACCGGGACAGCCTTCCGGGCTGTTTTTT
>TRBJ2-3|16|once|TRBD2|TRBV4-2
CASSQDLVAGADTQYF
TGTGCCAGCAGCCAAGATTTAGTAGCGGGAGCAGATACGCAGTATTTT
>TRBJ2-2|14|once|NA|TRBV2
CASSEAGLSGELFF
TGTGCCAGCAGTGAAGCGGGGCTCTCCGGGGAGCTGTTTTTT
>TRBJ2-7|14|once|NA|TRBV30
CAWSRGGPSGEQYF
TGTGCCTGGAGTAGGGGGGGGCCCTCGGGTGAGCAGTACTTC
>TRBJ1-2|18|NA|TRBD1|TRBV4-2
CASSRGRDRGRINYGYTF
TGTGCCAGCAGCCGAGGTCGGGACAGGGGAAGAATTAACTATGGCTACACCTTC
>TRBJ2-2|13|few|TRBD1|TRBV11-2
CASSFDRVRMVFF
TGTGCCAGCAGCTTTGACAGGGTTAGAATGGTGTTTTTT
>TRBJ2-2|16|NA|NA|TRBV5-4
CASSRSDRGAGGELFF
TGTGCCAGCAGCCGATCCGACCGGGGGGCGGGCGGGGAGCTGTTTTTT
>TRBJ2-2|15|NA|NA|TRBV25-1
CASSVLDYNTGELFF
TGTGCCAGCAGTGTCCTCGACTACAACACCGGGGAGCTGTTTTTT
>TRBJ2-2|15|NA|NA|TRBV5-1
CASSPVGGNTGELFF
TGCGCCAGCAGCCCCGTGGGGGGTAACACCGGGGAGCTGTTTTTT
>TRBJ2-2|15|NA|TRBD1|TRBV6-6
CASSTQGANTGELFF
TGTGCCAGCAGCACACAGGGGGCGAACACCGGGGAGCTGTTTTTT
>TRBJ2-5|16|NA|TRBD2|TRBV4-1
CASSQEERGGEETQYF
TGCGCCAGCAGCCAAGAGGAGCGGGGGGGCGAAGAGACCCAGTACTTC
>TRBJ1-1|15|few|NA|TRBV18
CASSPPRGFNTEAFF
TGTGCCAGCTCACCACCTAGGGGTTTTAACACTGAAGCTTTCTTT
>TRBJ2-7|11|few|NA|TRBV20-1
CSASGSYEQYF
TGCAGTGCTAGCGGGTCCTACGAGCAGTACTTC
>TRBJ2-1|16|NA|TRBD2|TRBV7-9
CASSPRQRGTHNEQFF
TGTGCCAGCAGCCCCCGCCAGCGGGGAACGCACAATGAGCAGTTCTTC
>TRBJ2-1|17|NA|TRBD2|TRBV9
CASTLEGGLAPYNEQFF
TGTGCCAGCACTCTCGAGGGGGGACTAGCCCCCTACAATGAGCAGTTCTTC
>TRBJ2-7|16|NA|TRBD1|TRBV6-6
CASSPGQGMSSYEQYF
TGTGCCAGCAGTCCCGGACAGGGAATGAGCTCCTACGAGCAGTACTTC
>TRBJ2-5|15|NA|NA|TRBV7-2
CASSLGGGWQETQYF
TGTGCCAGCAGCTTAGGGGGGGGCTGGCAAGAGACCCAGTACTTC
>TRBJ2-1|15|few|TRBD2|TRBV18
CASSPTSGGANEQFF
TGTGCCAGCTCACCAACCAGCGGGGGGGCAAATGAGCAGTTCTTC
>TRBJ2-7|16|NA|TRBD1|TRBV9
CASSPSSRDRAYEQYF
TGTGCCAGCAGCCCTTCAAGCCGGGACAGGGCCTACGAGCAGTACTTC
>TRBJ2-3|15|NA|TRBD2|TRBV5-6
CASSLFAGDRSTQYF
TGTGCCAGCAGCTTGTTTGCGGGGGACCGATCGACGCAGTATTTT
>TRBJ2-3|14|NA|NA|TRBV16
CASSQKRSTDTQYF
TGTGCCAGCAGCCAAAAGCGGTCCACAGATACGCAGTATTTT
>TRBJ1-4|14|NA|NA|TRBV10-2
CASSDREANEKLFF
TGCGCCAGCAGTGACAGGGAGGCTAATGAAAAACTGTTTTTT
>TRBJ2-1|15|few|TRBD2|TRBV25-1
CASSDGLAGGHEQFF
TGTGCCAGCAGTGATGGACTAGCGGGGGGTCATGAGCAGTTCTTC
>TRBJ2-3|17|NA|NA|TRBV4-1
CASSQNVDGITTDTQYF
TGCGCCAGCAGCCAGAACGTAGACGGGATTACCACAGATACGCAGTATTTT
>TRBJ1-5|16|few|NA|TRBV30
CAWSRGTYYSNQPQHF
TGTGCCTGGAGTCGGGGGACGTATTATAGCAATCAGCCCCAGCATTTT
>TRBJ1-1|13|NA|NA|TRBV5-6
CASSLDRAGEAFF
TGTGCCAGCAGCTTGGACAGGGCCGGTGAAGCTTTCTTT
>TRBJ2-5|12|NA|NA|TRBV7-2
CASSTRQETQYF
TGTGCCAGCAGTACTCGGCAAGAGACCCAGTACTTC
>TRBJ2-1|14|NA|NA|TRBV2
CASGALMGPNEQFF
TGTGCCAGTGGGGCGCTGATGGGCCCCAATGAGCAGTTCTTC
>TRBJ2-3|13|NA|NA|TRBV27
CASALPGTDTQYF
TGTGCCAGCGCGTTACCGGGCACAGATACGCAGTATTTT
>TRBJ2-7|13|NA|NA|TRBV6-6
CASSLRVAYEQYF
TGTGCCAGCAGCCTACGGGTCGCCTACGAGCAGTACTTC
>TRBJ2-3|14|few|TRBD2|TRBV27
CASIAGANGDTQYF
TGTGCCAGCATAGCGGGAGCAAACGGAGATACGCAGTATTTT
>TRBJ2-3|13|NA|NA|TRBV27
CASSPVGTDTQYF
TGTGCCAGCAGTCCAGTCGGCACAGATACGCAGTATTTT
>TRBJ1-2|15|NA|NA|TRBV27
CASSLFPGANYGYTF
TGTGCCAGCAGTTTATTTCCGGGTGCCAACTATGGCTACACCTTC
>TRBJ2-3|14|few|NA|TRBV29-1
CSVDSAAATDTQYF
TGCAGCGTTGATAGTGCGGCAGCCACAGATACGCAGTATTTT
>TRBJ1-5|14|NA|NA|TRBV28
CASWGRVGNQPQHF
TGTGCCAGCTGGGGCAGGGTAGGCAATCAGCCCCAGCATTTT
>TRBJ1-5|13|NA|NA|TRBV19
CASSTTGFQPQHF
TGTGCCAGTTCGACTACAGGGTTTCAGCCCCAGCATTTT
>TRBJ1-5|12|NA|NA|TRBV15
CATSSNLRPQHF
TGTGCCACCAGCAGTAATCTCCGGCCCCAGCATTTT
>TRBJ2-5|14|few|NA|TRBV5-1
CASSLAGREETQYF
TGCGCCAGCAGCTTGGCCGGGAGAGAAGAGACCCAGTACTTC
>TRBJ1-1|13|NA|NA|TRBV5-1
CASQPDRNTEAFF
TGCGCCAGCCAACCGGACAGGAACACTGAAGCTTTCTTT